These T cell receptor beta chains were read from a single sample in a study of vaccination effects on CD4 cells after COVID-19. No antigens are known for them. Using immunoSEQ multiplex PCR, the repertoire was profiled, and TCRdb retains in-frame clones only, with some absent. The data contain just under 45,000 clones, around three quarters of them singletons. This sample comprised CD4+ T cells from PBMCs cultured with SARS-CoV-2 spike peptides, obtained before COVID-19 vaccination. Receptors originate from a human donor who received a COVID-19 vaccine. CDR3s include the opening cysteine and the closing phenylalanine or tryptophan. Fields, in order: V gene, J gene, D gene, clone size, CDR3 DNA, CDR3 protein. The D gene is left open where the match is weak. Part of the rows lack a size; the others show once, few, many or a class for expanded clones.

>TRBV7-7|TRBJ2-1|.|.
TGTGCCAGCAGCTTAGGTGGGGGCAATGAGCAGTTCTTC
CASSLGGGNEQFF
>TRBV11-2|TRBJ1-1|.|few
TGTGCCAGCAGCCTACAACAGATAATGAACACTGAAGCTTTCTTT
CASSLQQIMNTEAFF
>TRBV19|TRBJ2-1|.|.
TGTGCCAGTAGTCGGTTGGAAAGTGGCGGACTCCCCTACAATGAGCAGTTCTTC
CASSRLESGGLPYNEQFF
>TRBV30|TRBJ2-5|.|.
TGTGCCTGGAACCCGACAGAGAGGGAGACCCAGTACTTC
CAWNPTERETQYF
>TRBV4-1|TRBJ1-5|.|.
TGCGCCAGCAGCCCTTTCGGCCCGGTGGGGGGACAGCCCCAGCATTTT
CASSPFGPVGGQPQHF
>TRBV11-1|TRBJ1-3|.|.
TGTGCCAGCAGCCGTCCGGGACGGTCCTCTGGAAACACCATATATTTT
CASSRPGRSSGNTIYF
>TRBV6-1|TRBJ1-3|.|.
TGTGCCAGCAGTGAGGGTTGGGGGGCCCAATCGGGAAACACCATATATTTT
CASSEGWGAQSGNTIYF
>TRBV12-3/TRBV12-4|TRBJ1-6|.|few
TGTGCCAGCAGGTACCGAGCCAATTCACCCCTCCACTTT
CASRYRANSPLHF
>TRBV3-1/TRBV3-2|TRBJ1-2|.|.
TGTGCCAGCAGCCCCCTAAGTGAGGGTATTAGCTACACCTTC
CASSPLSEGISYTF
>TRBV5-1|TRBJ1-1|TRBD1|few
TGCGCCAGCAGCTTGTCAGGGGGCAACACTGAAGCTTTCTTT
CASSLSGGNTEAFF
>TRBV28|TRBJ1-2|TRBD1|.
TGTGCCAGCAGTGGGAGACAGGGCTCGTCTAATAACTATGGCTACACCTTC
CASSGRQGSSNNYGYTF
>TRBV5-1|TRBJ1-1|.|.
TGCGCCAGCACCCCGTCGGCAGGGTGGACTGAAGCTTTCTTT
CASTPSAGWTEAFF
>TRBV6-2/TRBV6-3|TRBJ2-5|TRBD1|once
TGTGCCAGCAGTTCCTGGGACAGGGTTCTTCAAGAGACCCAGTACTTC
CASSSWDRVLQETQYF
>TRBV5-1|TRBJ2-5|.|.
TGCGCCAGCAGCTCCACTAGTCAAGAGACCCAGTACTTC
CASSSTSQETQYF
>TRBV18|TRBJ1-1|.|.
TGTGCCAGCTCACCGGAGGGTACTGAAGCTTTCTTT
CASSPEGTEAFF
>TRBV3-1/TRBV3-2|TRBJ1-4|.|.
TGTGCCAGCAGCCAATCCTCGGGGCCTAATGAAAAACTGTTTTTT
CASSQSSGPNEKLFF
>TRBV7-3|TRBJ1-1|.|few
TGTGCCAGCAGCTTGACAGCGAACACTGAAGCTTTCTTT
CASSLTANTEAFF
>TRBV5-1|TRBJ2-2|TRBD1|.
TGCGCCAGCAGCCCCGGGGACAGGGGGAACACCGGGGAGCTGTTTTTT
CASSPGDRGNTGELFF
>TRBV6-2/TRBV6-3|TRBJ2-3|.|.
TGTGCCAGCAGTCGGAAGGGGCCAGATACGCAGTATTTT
CASSRKGPDTQYF
>TRBV4-3|TRBJ2-2|.|.
TGCGCCAGCAGCCAATACGGTACAACCGGGGAGCTGTTTTTT
CASSQYGTTGELFF
>TRBV5-5|TRBJ2-2|.|.
TGTGCCAGCAGCTTGTCAGGGTACGCCGGGGAGCTGTTTTTT
CASSLSGYAGELFF
>TRBV27|TRBJ1-5|TRBD1|few
TGTGCCAGCAGTTTATCAGGACAGGGGGGTCAGCCCCAGCATTTT
CASSLSGQGGQPQHF
>TRBV19|TRBJ1-2|TRBD1|.
TGTGCCAGTAGGAATCCACCGGGACAGGGAAGCTCTGGGTCCTATGGCTACACCTTC
CASRNPPGQGSSGSYGYTF
>TRBV2|TRBJ1-1|.|once
TGTGCCAGCAGTGACAGGGTCACTGAAGCTTTCTTT
CASSDRVTEAFF
>TRBV29-1|TRBJ2-5|.|.
TGCAGCGCCGCGGACGGGAAAGAGACCCAGTACTTC
CSAADGKETQYF
>TRBV2|TRBJ1-2|TRBD1|once
TGTGCCAGCAGTTATACAGGGGTCTCTGGCTACACCTTC
CASSYTGVSGYTF
>TRBV6-2/TRBV6-3|TRBJ1-1|.|once
TGTGCCAGCAGTTACTCGGGTATTGCAGGGCGATCGCCTGAAGCTTTCTTT
CASSYSGIAGRSPEAFF
>TRBV7-2|TRBJ1-1|TRBD1|.
TGTGCCAGCAGCTCACGACAGGGGGCGAGGACTGAAGCTTTCTTT
CASSSRQGARTEAFF
>TRBV7-9|TRBJ1-2|TRBD1|.
TGTGCCAGCAGTTCCGGGACAGAAAACTATGGCTACACCTTC
CASSSGTENYGYTF
>TRBV5-1|TRBJ2-6|.|.
TGCGCCAGCAGCCCACGCCCTGACAGGACCGTAAGCTCTGGGGCCAACGTCCTGACTTTC
CASSPRPDRTVSSGANVLTF
>TRBV19|TRBJ1-1|TRBD1|.
TGTGCCAGTAGCGCGGCAGGGGGCGCGGGGACTGAAGCTTTCTTT
CASSAAGGAGTEAFF
>TRBV19|TRBJ2-6|.|.
TGTGCCAGTAGTATTTCTGGAGCTGGGGCCAACGTCCTGACTTTC
CASSISGAGANVLTF
>TRBV3-1/TRBV3-2|TRBJ2-2|TRBD1|once
TGTGCCAGCAGCCACCCCAGGGGGAGGACAGGGTACACCGGGGAGCTGTTTTTT
CASSHPRGRTGYTGELFF
>TRBV6-2/TRBV6-3|TRBJ1-1|.|.
TGTGCCAGCAGTTACATCAGGGCTGAAGCTTTCTTT
CASSYIRAEAFF
>TRBV11-2|TRBJ1-2|TRBD1|.
TGTGCCAGCAGCCCACTACAAGACGGGACAGGTTATGGCTACACCTTC
CASSPLQDGTGYGYTF
>TRBV5-5|TRBJ2-3|.|.
TGTGCCAGCAGCTTCCGGGATACGCAGTATTTT
CASSFRDTQYF
>TRBV19|TRBJ2-4|.|.
TGTGCCAGTGCGACAGGCTCTGCCAAAAACATTCAGTACTTC
CASATGSAKNIQYF
>TRBV10-3|TRBJ2-5|.|.
TGTGCCATCCAGTGGGGGGTAGAGACCCAGTACTTC
CAIQWGVETQYF
>TRBV24-1|TRBJ2-2|.|.
TGTGCCACCAGTGGACGTTCGAACACCGGGGAGCTGTTTTTT
CATSGRSNTGELFF
>TRBV5-5|TRBJ1-1|TRBD1|.
TGTGCCAGCAGGGGACAGCCTAACACTGAAGCTTTCTTT
CASRGQPNTEAFF
>TRBV18|TRBJ1-4|.|.
TGTGCCAGCTCACTTTCCGGGACGGGAAATGAAAAACTGTTTTTT
CASSLSGTGNEKLFF
>TRBV6-2/TRBV6-3|TRBJ1-6|.|large
TGTGCCAGCAGTTCCCGGAGCGGCGGGGAGACCCTCCACTTT
CASSSRSGGETLHF
>TRBV5-4|TRBJ1-2|.|.
TGTGCCAGCAACCTTCAGGGCCTTAACTATGGCTACACCTTC
CASNLQGLNYGYTF
>TRBV15|TRBJ2-6|.|.
TGTGCCACCAGCAGAAGGGGGTCTGGGGCCAACGTCCTGACTTTC
CATSRRGSGANVLTF
>TRBV19|TRBJ1-5|.|.
TGTGCCAGTAGTACCTACAGGGACATTAGCAATCAGCCCCAGCATTTT
CASSTYRDISNQPQHF
>TRBV6-6|TRBJ1-1|.|.
TGTGCCAGCAGTTACCCAGGGAAGGACACTGAAGCTTTCTTT
CASSYPGKDTEAFF
>TRBV10-3|TRBJ2-2|TRBD1|.
TGTGCCATCAGGGATCCAGGGGGCCCCGGGGAGCTGTTTTTT
CAIRDPGGPGELFF
>TRBV21-1|TRBJ1-3|.|once
TGTGCCAGCAGCCTTAAGCCCAGGGGCTCTGGAAACACCATATATTTT
CASSLKPRGSGNTIYF